This T cell receptor (beta chain) was recovered during a study of shared clonotypes between healthy human individuals. CDR3 size: 14 residues. V was pared by 7 bases and J by 0 bases, with 13 bases between. Germline-derived CDR1 and CDR2 are SQVTM and ANQGSEA. Sequenced by immunoSEQ multiplex PCR; TCRdb stores in-frame clones only, minus some. The sample lists 2 million to 2.5 million clones; 85% to 95% were seen once. The clonotype originates from a man between 18 and 35 years old in good health. Some clones in this sample may be carry-over from other donors' samples. The chain combines TRBV29-1 with TRBJ2-1, with D tentatively TRBD2 (6 bases). Sequencing input: naive CD4+ T cells from PBMCs. Documented subset: CD45RA+ positively selected. CDR3 coding DNA: TGCAGCGCGGGGGATTTGAGCTCCTACAATGAGCAGTTCTTC. It codes for CSAGDLSSYNEQFF.